These T cell receptor beta chains were read from a single sample in a study of blood T cell repertoires in COVID-19. Sequencing was performed with immunoSEQ multiplex PCR; in TCRdb, only in-frame clones are kept and a portion is missing. The sample has some 200,000 clones, about four fifths seen once; the top ten hold 7.8%. Material: peripheral blood. The receptors derive from a woman of 80 years or more with COVID-19, enrolled during active disease. CDR3s include the opening cysteine and the closing phenylalanine or tryptophan. Fields, in order: D gene, V gene, CDR3 protein. D genes are given only for firm matches.

d_gene: -; v_gene: TRBV18; CDR3aa: CASSSTEGNTIYF
d_gene: TRBD2; v_gene: TRBV12-3/TRBV12-4; CDR3aa: CASSALADTQYF
d_gene: -; v_gene: TRBV28; CDR3aa: CASSSPQGGLYTEAFF
d_gene: -; v_gene: TRBV5-1; CDR3aa: CASSLVPGVETQYF
d_gene: TRBD1; v_gene: TRBV5-1; CDR3aa: CASSLAGQGVTYEQYF
d_gene: -; v_gene: TRBV5-6; CDR3aa: CASSFLGSNQPQHF
d_gene: -; v_gene: TRBV27; CDR3aa: CASSYDYETGELFF
d_gene: TRBD1; v_gene: TRBV18; CDR3aa: CASSPKTDREPQHF
d_gene: -; v_gene: TRBV12-3/TRBV12-4; CDR3aa: CASNPGGEEAFF
d_gene: TRBD2; v_gene: TRBV6-5; CDR3aa: CASSSPGAGGTYEQYF
d_gene: -; v_gene: TRBV18; CDR3aa: CASSPTDSNQPQHF
d_gene: TRBD1; v_gene: TRBV28; CDR3aa: CASSSRGRGETQYF
d_gene: -; v_gene: TRBV27; CDR3aa: CASSLFPDSPLHF
d_gene: -; v_gene: TRBV12-3/TRBV12-4; CDR3aa: CASLSPEPQHF